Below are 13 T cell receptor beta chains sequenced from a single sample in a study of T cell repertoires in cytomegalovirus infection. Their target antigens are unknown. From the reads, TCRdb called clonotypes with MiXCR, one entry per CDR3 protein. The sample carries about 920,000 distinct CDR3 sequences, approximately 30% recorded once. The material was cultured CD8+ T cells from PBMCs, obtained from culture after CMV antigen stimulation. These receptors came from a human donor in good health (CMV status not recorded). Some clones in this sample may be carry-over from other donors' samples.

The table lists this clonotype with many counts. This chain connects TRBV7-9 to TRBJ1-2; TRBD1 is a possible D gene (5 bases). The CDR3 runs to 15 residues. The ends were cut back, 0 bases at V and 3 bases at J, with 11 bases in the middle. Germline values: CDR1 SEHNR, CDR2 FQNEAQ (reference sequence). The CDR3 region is CASSLAGQGDYGYTF. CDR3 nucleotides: TGTGCCAGCAGCTTAGCTGGTCAAGGGGACTATGGCTACACCTTC.

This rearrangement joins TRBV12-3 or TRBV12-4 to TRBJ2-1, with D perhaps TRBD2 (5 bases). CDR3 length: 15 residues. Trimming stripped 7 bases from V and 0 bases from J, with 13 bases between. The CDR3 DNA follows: TGTGCCAGCAATGGAGCGGCGGCCTCCTACAATGAGCAGTTCTTC. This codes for CASNGAAASYNEQFF.

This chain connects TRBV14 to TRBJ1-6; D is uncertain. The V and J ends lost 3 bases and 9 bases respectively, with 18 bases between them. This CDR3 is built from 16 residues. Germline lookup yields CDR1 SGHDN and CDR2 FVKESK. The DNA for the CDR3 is TGTGCCAGCAGCCAGTATAATCCCGGGCCCGGTTCACCCCTCCACTTT. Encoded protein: CASSQYNPGPGSPLHF.

CDR3 protein: CASSSPQGSNTGELFF. CDR3 in DNA: TGTGCCAGCAGTTCGCCCCAGGGCTCGAACACCGGGGAGCTGTTTTTT. The J gene is TRBJ2-2, the V gene TRBV6-2 or TRBV6-3; tentative D call: TRBD1 (5 bases). In germline, CDR1 is MNHEY, CDR2 SVGEGT. V lost 4 bases and J lost 0, with 12 bases in between. This CDR3 is 16 amino acids long.

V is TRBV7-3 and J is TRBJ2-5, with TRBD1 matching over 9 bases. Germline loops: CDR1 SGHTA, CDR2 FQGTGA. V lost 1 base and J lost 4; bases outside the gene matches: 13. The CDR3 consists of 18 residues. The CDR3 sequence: CASSLRWPTGGRIETQYF. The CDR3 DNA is TGTGCCAGCAGCTTAAGGTGGCCGACAGGGGGACGGATAGAGACCCAGTACTTC.

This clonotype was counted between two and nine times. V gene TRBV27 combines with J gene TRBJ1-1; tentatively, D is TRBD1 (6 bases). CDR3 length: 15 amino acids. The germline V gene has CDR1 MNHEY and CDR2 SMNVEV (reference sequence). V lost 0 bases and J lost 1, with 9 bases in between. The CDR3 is CASSLSGQTNTEAFF. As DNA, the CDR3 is TGTGCCAGCAGTTTATCCGGACAGACGAACACTGAAGCTTTCTTT.

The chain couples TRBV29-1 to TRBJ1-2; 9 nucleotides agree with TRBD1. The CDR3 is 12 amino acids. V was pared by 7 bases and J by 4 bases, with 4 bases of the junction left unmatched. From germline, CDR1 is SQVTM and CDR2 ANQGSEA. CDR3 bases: TGCAGCGGGACAGGGGACGCCTATGGCTACACCTTC. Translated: CSGTGDAYGYTF. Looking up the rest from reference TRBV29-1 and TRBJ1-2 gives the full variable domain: SAVISQKPSRDICQRGTSLTIQCQVDSQVTMMFWYRQQPGQSLTLIATANQGSEATYESGFVIDKFPISRPNLTFSTLTVSNMSPEDSSIYLCSGTGDAYGYTFGSGTRLTVV.

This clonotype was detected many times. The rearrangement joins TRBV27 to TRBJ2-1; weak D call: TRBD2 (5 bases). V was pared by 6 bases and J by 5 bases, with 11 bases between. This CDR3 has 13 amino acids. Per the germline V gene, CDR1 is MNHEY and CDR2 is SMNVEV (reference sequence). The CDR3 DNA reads TGTGCCAGCAGCTTGGGAGTCAACAATGAGCAGTTCTTC. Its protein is CASSLGVNNEQFF.

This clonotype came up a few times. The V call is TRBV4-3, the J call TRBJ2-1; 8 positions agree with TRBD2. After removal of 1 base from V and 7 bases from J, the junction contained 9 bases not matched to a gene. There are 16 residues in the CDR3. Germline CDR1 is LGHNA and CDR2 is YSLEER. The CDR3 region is CASSQASGLAKNEQFF. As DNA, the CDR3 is TGCGCCAGCAGCCAAGCTTCAGGACTAGCTAAGAATGAGCAGTTCTTC.

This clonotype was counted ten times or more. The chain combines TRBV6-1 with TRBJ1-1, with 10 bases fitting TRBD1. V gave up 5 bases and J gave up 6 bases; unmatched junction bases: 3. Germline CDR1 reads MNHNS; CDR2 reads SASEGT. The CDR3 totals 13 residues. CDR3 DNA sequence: TGTGCCAGCAGTACTGGGACAGGGGCTGAAGCTTTCTTT. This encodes CASSTGTGAEAFF.

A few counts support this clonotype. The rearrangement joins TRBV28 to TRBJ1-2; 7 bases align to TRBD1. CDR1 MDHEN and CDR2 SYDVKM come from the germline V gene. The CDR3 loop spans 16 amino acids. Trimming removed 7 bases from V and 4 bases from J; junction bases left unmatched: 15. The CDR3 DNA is TGTGCCAGCAACCATCGACAGGGAGGAATGTCCTATGGCTACACCTTC. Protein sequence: CASNHRQGGMSYGYTF.

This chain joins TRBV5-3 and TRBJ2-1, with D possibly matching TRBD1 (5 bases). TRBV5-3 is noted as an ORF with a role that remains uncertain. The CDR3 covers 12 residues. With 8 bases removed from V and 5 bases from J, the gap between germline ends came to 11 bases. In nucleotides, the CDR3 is TGTGCCAGCAGCGCCAGGGACAATGAGCAGTTCTTC. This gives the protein CASSARDNEQFF.

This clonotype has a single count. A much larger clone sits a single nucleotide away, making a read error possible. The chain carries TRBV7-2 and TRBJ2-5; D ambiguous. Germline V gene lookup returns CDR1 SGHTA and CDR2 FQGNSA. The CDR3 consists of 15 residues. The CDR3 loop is CANSASRAPLETQYF. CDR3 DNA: TGTGCCAACAGCGCGAGCCGGGCCCCTCTGGAGACCCAGTACTTC.